The clone carrying this TCR beta chain was seen more than once but under ten times. Sequencing used immunoSEQ multiplex PCR; TCRdb keeps in-frame clones, though not all of them. The profile shows around 100,000 clones, around 90% of them singletons. V dropped 1 base and J dropped 6 bases, with 13 bases sitting between them. From germline, CDR1 is SGHVS and CDR2 FQNEAQ. This CDR3 is built from 16 residues. These data belong to a study of blood T cell repertoires in COVID-19. Whole-study context: Material from acute and convalescent COVID-19 was sourced from the United States, Italy and Spain.

The source of this sequence is a woman in her fifties or sixties with COVID-19, enrolled during active disease. The chain uses TRBV7-8 and TRBJ1-6; weak D call: TRBD1 (5 bases). Sequencing input: peripheral blood. CDR3 in amino acids: CASSLVPGGGNSPLHF. The CDR3 region has the DNA TGTGCCAGCAGCTTAGTCCCGGGGGGTGGTAATTCACCCCTCCACTTT.